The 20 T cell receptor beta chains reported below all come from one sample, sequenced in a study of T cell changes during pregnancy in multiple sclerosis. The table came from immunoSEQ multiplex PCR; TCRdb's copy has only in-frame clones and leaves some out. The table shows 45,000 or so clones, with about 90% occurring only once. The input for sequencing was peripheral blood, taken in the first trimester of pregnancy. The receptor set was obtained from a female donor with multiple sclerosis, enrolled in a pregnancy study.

The DNA for the CDR3 is TGTGCCAGCAGTTACGCGGCTCTAGAGGCCTACGAGCAGTACTTC. This codes for CASSYAALEAYEQYF. This chain uses TRBV6-5 with TRBJ2-7; D unclear. Trimming removed 2 bases at V and 2 bases at J, with 13 bases between. In germline, CDR1 is MNHEY, CDR2 SVGAGI. CDR3 size: 15 residues.

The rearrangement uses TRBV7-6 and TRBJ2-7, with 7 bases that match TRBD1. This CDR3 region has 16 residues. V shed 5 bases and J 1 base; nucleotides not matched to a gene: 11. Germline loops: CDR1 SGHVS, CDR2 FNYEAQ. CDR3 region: CASSLDRVWGSYEQYF. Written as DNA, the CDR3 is TGTGCCAGCAGCCTCGACAGGGTTTGGGGTTCCTACGAGCAGTACTTC.

The CDR3 is CASSRQGREKLFF. CDR3 DNA: TGTGCCAGCAGCCGACAGGGACGCGAAAAACTGTTTTTT. The gene calls are TRBV5-4 and TRBJ1-4; 7 bases map to TRBD1. The J segment lost 8 bases and the V segment lost 4 bases, leaving 5 bases of the junction unmatched. Germline values: CDR1 SGHNT, CDR2 YYREEE (reference sequence). The CDR3 sequence is 13 residues long.

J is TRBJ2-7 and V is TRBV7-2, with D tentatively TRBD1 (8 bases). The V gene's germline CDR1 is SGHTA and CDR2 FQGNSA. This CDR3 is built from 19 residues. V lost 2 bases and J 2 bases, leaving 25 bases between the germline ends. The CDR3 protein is CASSLRGEGGTGYPYEQYF. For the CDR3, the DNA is TGTGCCAGCAGCTTAAGAGGGGAGGGGGGGACAGGTTATCCCTACGAGCAGTACTTC.

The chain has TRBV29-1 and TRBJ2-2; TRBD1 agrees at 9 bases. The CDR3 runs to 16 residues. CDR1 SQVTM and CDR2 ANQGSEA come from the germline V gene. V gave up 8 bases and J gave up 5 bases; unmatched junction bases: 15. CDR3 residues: CSPPLRDRDLTGELFF. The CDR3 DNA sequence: TGCAGCCCCCCCCTCCGGGACAGGGATCTGACCGGGGAGCTGTTTTTT.

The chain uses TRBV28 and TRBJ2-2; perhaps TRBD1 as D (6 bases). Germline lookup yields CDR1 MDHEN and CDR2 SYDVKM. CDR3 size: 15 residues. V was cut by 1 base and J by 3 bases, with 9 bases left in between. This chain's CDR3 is CASSLSGVYTGELFF. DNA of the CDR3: TGTGCCAGCAGTTTATCAGGGGTGTACACCGGGGAGCTGTTTTTT.

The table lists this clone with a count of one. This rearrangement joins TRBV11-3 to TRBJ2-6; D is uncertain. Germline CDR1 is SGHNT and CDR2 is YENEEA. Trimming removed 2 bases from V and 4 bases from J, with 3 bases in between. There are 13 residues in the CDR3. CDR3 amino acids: CASSLSGANVLTF. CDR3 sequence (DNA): TGTGCCAGCAGCTTATCAGGGGCCAACGTCCTGACTTTC.

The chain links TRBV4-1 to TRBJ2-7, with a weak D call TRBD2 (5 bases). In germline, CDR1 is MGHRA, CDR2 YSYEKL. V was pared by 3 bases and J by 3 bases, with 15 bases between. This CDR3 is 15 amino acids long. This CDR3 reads CASSHGPRRNYEQYF. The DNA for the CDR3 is TGCGCCAGCAGCCATGGGCCTAGGAGGAACTACGAGCAGTACTTC.

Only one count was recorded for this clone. The CDR3 spells CASSVTRGNEQFF. In nucleotides, the CDR3 is TGTGCCAGCAGTGTGACCCGGGGCAATGAGCAGTTCTTC. The genes are TRBV27 and TRBJ2-1; possibly TRBD2 for D (5 bases). The CDR3 totals 13 residues. V was shortened by 5 bases and J by 6 bases, with 11 bases between the two germline ends. Per the germline V gene, CDR1 is MNHEY and CDR2 is SMNVEV (reference sequence).

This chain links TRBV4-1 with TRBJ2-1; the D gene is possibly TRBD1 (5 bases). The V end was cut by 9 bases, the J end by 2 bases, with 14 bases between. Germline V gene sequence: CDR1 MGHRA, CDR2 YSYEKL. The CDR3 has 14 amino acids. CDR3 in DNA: TGCGCCAGTGAAAATACAGGAACCTACAATGAGCAGTTCTTC. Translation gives CASENTGTYNEQFF.

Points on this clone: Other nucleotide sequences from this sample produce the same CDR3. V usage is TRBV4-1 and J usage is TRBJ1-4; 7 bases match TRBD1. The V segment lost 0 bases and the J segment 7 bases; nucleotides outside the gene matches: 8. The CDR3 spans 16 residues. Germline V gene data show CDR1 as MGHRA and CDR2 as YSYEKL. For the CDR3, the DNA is TGCGCCAGCAGCCAAGATGAGGCAGGGGGTACTGAAAAACTGTTTTTT. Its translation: CASSQDEAGGTEKLFF.

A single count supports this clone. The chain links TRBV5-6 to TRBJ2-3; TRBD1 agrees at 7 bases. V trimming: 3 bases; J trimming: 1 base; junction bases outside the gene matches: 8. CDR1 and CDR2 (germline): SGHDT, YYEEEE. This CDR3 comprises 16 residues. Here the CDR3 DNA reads TGTGCCAGCAGCTGGGTAGACAGGGTCGGCACAGATACGCAGTATTTT. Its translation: CASSWVDRVGTDTQYF.

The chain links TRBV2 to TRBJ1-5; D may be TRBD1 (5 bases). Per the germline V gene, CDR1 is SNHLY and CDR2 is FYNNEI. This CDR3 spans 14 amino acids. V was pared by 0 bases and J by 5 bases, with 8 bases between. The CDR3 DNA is TGTGCCAGCAGTGAAGCCAGGGAATATCAGCCCCAGCATTTT. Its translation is CASSEAREYQPQHF.

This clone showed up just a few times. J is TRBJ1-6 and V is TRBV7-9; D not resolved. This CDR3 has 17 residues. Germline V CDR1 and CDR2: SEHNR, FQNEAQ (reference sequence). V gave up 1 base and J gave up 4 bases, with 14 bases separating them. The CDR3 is CASSLEFGAGYNSPLHF. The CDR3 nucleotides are TGTGCCAGCAGCTTAGAATTTGGAGCGGGGTATAATTCACCCCTCCACTTT.

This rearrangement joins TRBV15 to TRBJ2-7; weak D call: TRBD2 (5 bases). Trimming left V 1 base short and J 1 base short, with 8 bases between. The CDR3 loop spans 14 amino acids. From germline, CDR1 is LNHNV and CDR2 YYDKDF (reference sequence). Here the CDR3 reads CATSRGGPSYEQYF. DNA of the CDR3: TGTGCCACCAGCAGAGGAGGGCCGTCCTACGAGCAGTACTTC.

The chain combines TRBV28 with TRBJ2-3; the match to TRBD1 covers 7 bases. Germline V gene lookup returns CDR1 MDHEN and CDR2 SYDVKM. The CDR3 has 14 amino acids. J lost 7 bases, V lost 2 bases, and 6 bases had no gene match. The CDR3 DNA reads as TGTGCCAGCAGTTTAAGGGGGCGAGAAAATACGCAGTATTTT. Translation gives CASSLRGRENTQYF.

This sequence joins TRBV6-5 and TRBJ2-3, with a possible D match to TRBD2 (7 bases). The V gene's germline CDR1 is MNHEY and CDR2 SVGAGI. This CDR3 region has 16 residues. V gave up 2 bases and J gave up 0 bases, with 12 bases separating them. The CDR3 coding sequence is TGTGCCAGCAGTTACGGGGGGGGCCATAGCACAGATACGCAGTATTTT. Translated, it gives CASSYGGGHSTDTQYF.

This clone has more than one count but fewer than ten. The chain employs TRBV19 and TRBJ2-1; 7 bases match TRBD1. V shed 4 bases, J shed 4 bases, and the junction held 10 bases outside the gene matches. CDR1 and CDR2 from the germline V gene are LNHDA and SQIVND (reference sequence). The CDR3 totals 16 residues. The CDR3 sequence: CASSTTGTVQYNEQFF. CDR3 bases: TGTGCCAGTAGTACAACCGGGACAGTACAATACAATGAGCAGTTCTTC.

The CDR3 region has the DNA TGTGCCGGGTCCCGGCAGGTTAATGAAAAACTGTTTTTT. Protein sequence: CAGSRQVNEKLFF. The V gene is TRBV18, the J gene TRBJ1-4; D remains unclear. V lost 11 bases and J 4 bases, leaving 14 bases between the germline ends. Germline-derived CDR1 and CDR2 are KGHSH and LQKENI. The CDR3 runs to 13 residues.

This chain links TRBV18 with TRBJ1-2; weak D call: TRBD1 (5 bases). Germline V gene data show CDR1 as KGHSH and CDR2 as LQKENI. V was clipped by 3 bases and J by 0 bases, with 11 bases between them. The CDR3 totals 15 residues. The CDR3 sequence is CASSPGGGANYGYTF. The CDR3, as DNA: TGTGCCAGCTCACCGGGCGGGGGTGCTAACTATGGCTACACCTTC.